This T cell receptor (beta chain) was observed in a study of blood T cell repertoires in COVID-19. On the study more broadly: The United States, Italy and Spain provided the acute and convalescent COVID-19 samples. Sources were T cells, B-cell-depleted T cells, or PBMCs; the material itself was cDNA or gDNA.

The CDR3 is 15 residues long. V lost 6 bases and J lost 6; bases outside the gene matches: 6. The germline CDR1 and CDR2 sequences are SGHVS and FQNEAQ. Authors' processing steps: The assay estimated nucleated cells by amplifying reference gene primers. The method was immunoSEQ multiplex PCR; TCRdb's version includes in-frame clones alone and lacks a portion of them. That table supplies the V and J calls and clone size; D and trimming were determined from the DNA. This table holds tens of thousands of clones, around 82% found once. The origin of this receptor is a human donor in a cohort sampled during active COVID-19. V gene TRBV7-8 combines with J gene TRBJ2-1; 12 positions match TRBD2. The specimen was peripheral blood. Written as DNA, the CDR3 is TGTGCCAGCAGACTGCGACTAGCGGGAGTCAATGAGCAGTTCTTC. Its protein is CASRLRLAGVNEQFF.